This T cell receptor (beta chain) was retrieved from a study of cytomegalovirus exposure and HLA in healthy donors (dated by TCRdb to 2015 to 2018). Study-level background: According to a later analysis, one platform produced both the 120 validation repertoires and the roughly 650 repertoires of the first cohort. The study aimed to test whether cataloging public T cell receptors could reveal signatures of past pathogen exposure. A separate validation cohort of roughly 110 different subjects was used in addition to the approximately 670-subject first cohort. To predict cytomegalovirus infection status, the study combined high-throughput TCR immunosequencing, statistical association of individual TCRs with disease status, and machine learning.

Broader findings and caveats from the paper: The study gave a list of roughly 150 TCR beta chains associated with cytomegalovirus. In vitro tests confirmed that a few of the cytomegalovirus-associated TCR beta chains recognize cytomegalovirus antigens. Of the cluster scores, about 94% were above 0 in a later analysis, which found that TCRs clustered in the first cohort also tended to co-occur in the 90 to 150 validation repertoires. A later analysis lacked HLA typing for the validation cohort, so it scored co-occurrence in that cohort across all 120 or so repertoires. Across donors, most TCR sequences were observed very rarely, whereas some public TCRs were present in many individuals. According to the authors, the approach could potentially be generalized to other disease states and immunological phenotypes. In both the original and validation cohorts, the classifier was reported to diagnose cytomegalovirus status with high specificity and sensitivity.

From cysteine to phenylalanine, the CDR3 is 14 amino acids long. The entry retains the CDR3 DNA only, 42 bases that are in frame from base 1. The germline V gene provides CDR1 MNHEY and CDR2 SVGAGI. After removal of 5 bases from V and 5 bases from J, the junction retains 6 bases not matched to a gene. Library method: the immunoSEQ multiplex PCR assay. In the authors' own workflow: A statistical classification framework was developed to diagnose cytomegalovirus status using the catalog of TCR beta chain sequences. The source is immuneACCESS, and TCRdb retained only in-frame sequences with V and J called. Part of the clones is not carried over; for the studies checked, unresolved V genes explain less than half of this, and the remainder is unexplained. Clone size and the V and J calls come from that table; the DNA yielded D and trimming. The sample yields tens of thousands of clones; 88% were counted once. Clones ranked in the top ten supply about 7% of the sample.

Donors formed part of the validation cohort, which comprised about 130 subjects and was distinct from the first cohort of under 850 subjects. As regards this clone: Its antigen target is currently unknown. Base quality data are lacking; no much larger clone is found one base away.

The rearranged segments are TRBV6-5 and TRBJ2-5; TRBD1 lines up with 9 middle nucleotides. The sample was PBMCs. The source of this sequence is a woman in her 30s in good health and CMV-seronegative. CDR3 region: CASSRGQGWETQYF. The sequenced DNA is TGTGCCAGCAGTCGCGGACAGGGGTGGGAGACCCAGTACTTC.